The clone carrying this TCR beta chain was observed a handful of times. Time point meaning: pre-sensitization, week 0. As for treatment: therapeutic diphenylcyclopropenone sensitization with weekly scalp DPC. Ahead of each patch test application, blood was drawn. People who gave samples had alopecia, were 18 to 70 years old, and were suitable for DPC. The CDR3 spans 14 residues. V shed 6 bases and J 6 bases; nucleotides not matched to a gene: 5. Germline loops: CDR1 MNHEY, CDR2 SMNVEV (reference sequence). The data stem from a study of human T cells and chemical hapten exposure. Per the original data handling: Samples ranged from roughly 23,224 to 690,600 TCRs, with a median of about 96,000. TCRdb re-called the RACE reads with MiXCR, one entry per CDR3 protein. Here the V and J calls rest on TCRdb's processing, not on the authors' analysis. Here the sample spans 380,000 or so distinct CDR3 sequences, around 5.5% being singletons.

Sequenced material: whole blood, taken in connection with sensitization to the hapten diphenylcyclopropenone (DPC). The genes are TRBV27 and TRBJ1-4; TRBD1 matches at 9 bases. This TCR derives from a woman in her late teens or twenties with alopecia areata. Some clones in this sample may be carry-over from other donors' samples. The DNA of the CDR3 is TGTGCCAGCAGCAAGGGACAGGGAGATGAAAAACTGTTTTTT. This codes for CASSKGQGDEKLFF.